A single sample is the source of the 13 T cell receptor beta chains below, sequenced in a study of cytomegalovirus exposure and HLA in healthy donors. Primers included in the PCR were 60 Vbeta and 13 Jbeta primers. TCRdb's copy holds only in-frame clones and misses some; the assay was immunoSEQ multiplex PCR. The table shows about 130,000 clones, with 80% occurring only once. The specimen was PBMCs. The receptors come from a woman in her 40s in good health and CMV-seronegative.

The chain carries TRBV2 and TRBJ2-5, with D perhaps matching TRBD2 (6 bases). This CDR3 contains 15 residues. Looked up from germline, CDR1 is SNHLY and CDR2 is FYNNEI. V dropped 6 bases and J dropped 4 bases, with 18 bases sitting between them. Written as DNA, the CDR3 is TGTGCCAGCAGCCCCGACGCGGGGCTTGGAGAGACCCAGTACTTC. Translation gives CASSPDAGLGETQYF.

Worth noting for this clone: Other DNA sequences in the same sample also yield this CDR3. J is TRBJ1-3 and V is TRBV19, with a tentative D call TRBD1 (5 bases). The CDR3 is 15 amino acids. Trimming took off 6 bases at V and 0 bases at J, with 12 bases between the two ends. Per germline, CDR1 LNHDA and CDR2 SQIVND (reference sequence). The CDR3 sequence is CASSPDIISGNTIYF. The CDR3 nucleotides read TGTGCCAGTAGCCCGGACATAATCTCTGGAAACACCATATATTTT. Based on the CDR3 plus reference TRBV19 and TRBJ1-3, the full variable domain is DGGITQSPKYLFRKEGQNVTLSCEQNLNHDAMYWYRQDPGQGLRLIYYSQIVNDFQKGDIAEGYSVSREKKESFPLTVTSAQKNPTAFYLCASSPDIISGNTIYFGEGSWLTVV.

This clone was detected only a few times. CDR3 nucleotide sequence: TGTGCCAGCAGACTCGGACAGGGGACTAGCGGGACCTACGAGCAGTACTTC. Translating gives CASRLGQGTSGTYEQYF. This sequence joins TRBV5-4 and TRBJ2-7; 13 nucleotides line up with TRBD2. CDR3 length: 17 amino acids. Trimming removed 5 bases from V and 2 bases from J; junction bases left unmatched: 10. The germline CDR1 and CDR2 sequences are SGHNT and YYREEE (reference sequence).

The rearrangement links TRBV15 to TRBJ2-5; weak D call: TRBD2 (6 bases). The CDR3 runs to 14 residues. Trimming took 5 bases from V and 8 from J, leaving 18 bases between them. Germline lookup yields CDR1 LNHNV and CDR2 YYDKDF (reference sequence). The CDR3 reads CATSGGTTGDTQYF. The CDR3 nucleotides are TGTGCCACCAGCGGCGGGACGACCGGGGATACCCAGTACTTC. The full variable domain, its missing parts supplied by reference TRBV15 and TRBJ2-5, is DAMVIQNPRYQVTQFGKPVTLSCSQTLNHNVMYWYQQKSSQAPKLLFHYYDKDFNNEADTPDNFQSRRPNTSFCFLDIRSPGLGDTAMYLCATSGGTTGDTQYFGPGTRLLVL.

For the CDR3, the DNA is TGTGCCAGCAGTTCGAGACTAGCGGGAGAATACGAGCAGTACTTC. Residues: CASSSRLAGEYEQYF. The J gene is TRBJ2-7, the V gene TRBV27, with 12 bases fitting TRBD2. Trimming took 4 bases from V and 4 from J; bases not matched to a gene: 5. Germline V gene lookup returns CDR1 MNHEY and CDR2 SMNVEV (reference sequence). The length of the CDR3 is 15 residues.

The chain carries TRBV5-1 and TRBJ2-7, with 7 bases lining up with TRBD1. V lost 1 base, J lost 3 bases, and 1 base stayed unmatched. CDR1 is SGHRS and CDR2 is YFSETQ in the germline V gene. This CDR3 is 13 amino acids long. In DNA, the CDR3 is TGCGCCAGCAGCTTGCAGGGGGACTACGAGCAGTACTTC. Translated: CASSLQGDYEQYF.

In its sample, this clone was seen once. As DNA, the CDR3 is TGTGCCAGCAGCCTGGACAGCCTTCGAGACACTGAAGCTTTCTTT. This translates into CASSLDSLRDTEAFF. The chain carries TRBV7-6 and TRBJ1-1; tentative D call: TRBD1 (6 bases). Trimming pared 5 bases from V and 3 bases from J, leaving 16 bases between. Germline V gives CDR1 SGHVS, CDR2 FNYEAQ. This CDR3 is 15 amino acids long.

V is TRBV6-5 and J is TRBJ2-7, with 9 bases matching TRBD1. The V gene's germline CDR1 is MNHEY and CDR2 SVGAGI. This CDR3 spans 12 amino acids. V shed 5 bases, J shed 10 bases, and the junction held 6 bases outside the gene matches. CDR3 in amino acids: CASSPQGADQYF. The CDR3 DNA is TGTGCCAGCAGTCCACAGGGGGCAGACCAGTACTTC.

The J gene is TRBJ2-7, the V gene TRBV7-9; 11 bases are shared with TRBD2. Looked up from germline, CDR1 is SEHNR and CDR2 is FQNEAQ (reference sequence). The CDR3 covers 15 residues. V lost 5 bases to trimming and J lost 3 bases; unmatched junction nucleotides: 6. The CDR3 nucleotides are TGTGCCAGCAGCCACACGACTAGCGGGGACTACGAGCAGTACTTC. This translates into CASSHTTSGDYEQYF. Using reference TRBV7-9 and TRBJ2-7 for the parts outside the CDR3, the full variable domain is DTGVSQNPRHKITKRGQNVTFRCDPISEHNRLYWYRQTLGQGPEFLTYFQNEAQLEKSRLLSDRFSAERPKGSFSTLEIQRTEQGDSAMYLCASSHTTSGDYEQYFGPGTRLTVT.

The V and J genes are TRBV20-1 and TRBJ1-1, with D tentatively TRBD1 (5 bases). The V gene lost 5 bases and the J gene lost 6 bases, with 10 bases spanning the gap. The CDR3 is 11 amino acids. CDR1 is DFQATT, CDR2 SNEGSKA, per germline (reference sequence). CDR3 protein: CSALAGPEAFF. The CDR3 DNA reads TGCAGTGCTCTGGCGGGACCTGAAGCTTTCTTT.

The chain has TRBV7-9 and TRBJ1-1, with TRBD1 identical over 8 bases. The germline CDR1 and CDR2 sequences are SEHNR and FQNEAQ (reference sequence). V gave up 5 bases and J gave up 11 bases; unmatched junction bases: 10. This CDR3 spans 13 amino acids. The CDR3 DNA sequence: TGTGCCAGCAGCACGTCGAGGAACAGGGGGGCTTTCTTT. Translating it yields CASSTSRNRGAFF.

The genes are TRBV7-8 and TRBJ2-7; 8 bases align to TRBD2. V shed 6 bases, J shed 2 bases, and the junction held 9 bases outside the gene matches. The germline CDR1 and CDR2 sequences are SGHVS and FQNEAQ. CDR3 size: 15 residues. The CDR3 spells CASRLSTSGPYEQYF. CDR3 coding DNA: TGTGCCAGCAGACTTAGCACTAGCGGACCCTACGAGCAGTACTTC.

This sequence joins TRBV5-1 and TRBJ2-1, with 9 bases identical to TRBD1. Germline lookup yields CDR1 SGHRS and CDR2 YFSETQ. CDR3 length equals 18 residues. The junction had 11 bases not matched to a gene; V was cut back by 4 bases and J by 0 bases. CDR3 region: CASSPDRGPTSSYNEQFF. The CDR3 DNA reads as TGCGCCAGCAGCCCGGACAGGGGTCCCACGAGCTCCTACAATGAGCAGTTCTTC.